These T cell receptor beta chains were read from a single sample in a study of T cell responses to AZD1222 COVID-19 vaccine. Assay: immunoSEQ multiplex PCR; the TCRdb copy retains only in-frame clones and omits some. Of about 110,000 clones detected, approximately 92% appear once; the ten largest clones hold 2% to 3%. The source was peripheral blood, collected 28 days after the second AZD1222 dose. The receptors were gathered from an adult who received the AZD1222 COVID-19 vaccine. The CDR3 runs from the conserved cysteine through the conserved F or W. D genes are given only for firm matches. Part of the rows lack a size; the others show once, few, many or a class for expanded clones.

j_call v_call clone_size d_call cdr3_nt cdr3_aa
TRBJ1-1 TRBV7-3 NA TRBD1 TGTGCCAGCAGCAGACAGGGGTTGAACACTGAAGCTTTCTTT CASSRQGLNTEAFF
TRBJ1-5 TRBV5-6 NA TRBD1 TGTGCCAGCAGCTTGGGACAGGGAAACCCCAATCAGCCCCAGCATTTT CASSLGQGNPNQPQHF
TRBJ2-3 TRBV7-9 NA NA TGTGCCAGCAGCACCCCCGTGAGGAAGATCTTGACAGATACGCAGTATTTT CASSTPVRKILTDTQYF
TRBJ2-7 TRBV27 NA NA TGTGCCAGCAGTTTTTCCCAAGTGGGGATCTACGAGCAGTACTTC CASSFSQVGIYEQYF
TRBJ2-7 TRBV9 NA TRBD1 TGTGCCAGCAGCGTAACCCCGGGACAGAACTACGAGCAGTACTTC CASSVTPGQNYEQYF
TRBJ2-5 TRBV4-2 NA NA TGTGCCAGCAGCCAAGTCAGCCGTTGGGAGACCCAGTACTTC CASSQVSRWETQYF
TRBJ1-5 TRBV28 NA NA TGTGCCAGCAGTTCAGGGGCCGGGCCCGACGGTCAGCCCCAGCATTTT CASSSGAGPDGQPQHF
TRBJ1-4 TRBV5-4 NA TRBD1 TGTGCCAGCAGCTGGAGCCCGACAGGGGAGGGTGAAAAACTGTTTTTT CASSWSPTGEGEKLFF
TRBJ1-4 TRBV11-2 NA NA TGTGCCAGCAGCTTAGATCCGGCCAATGAAAAACTGTTTTTT CASSLDPANEKLFF
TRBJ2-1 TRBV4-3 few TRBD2 TGCGCCAGCAGCCAACAAGCGGGGGGCGGCAATGAGCAGTTCTTC CASSQQAGGGNEQFF
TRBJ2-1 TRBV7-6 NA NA TGTGCCAGCAGCCCCCTCGAAGGGGGAATCTACAATGAGCAGTTCTTC CASSPLEGGIYNEQFF
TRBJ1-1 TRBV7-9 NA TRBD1 TGTGCCAGCAGCTCGGGACAGGGGAACACTGAAGCTTTCTTT CASSSGQGNTEAFF
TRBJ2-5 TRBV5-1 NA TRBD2 TGCGCCAGCAGCTTGGTTCTAGCGGGGGGGCAAGAGACCCAGTACTTC CASSLVLAGGQETQYF
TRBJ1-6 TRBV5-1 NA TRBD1 TGCGCCAGCAGCGCCCGACAGGGTAGAGATTCACCCCTCCACTTT CASSARQGRDSPLHF
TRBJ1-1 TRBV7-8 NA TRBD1 TGTGCCAGCAGCTTAGGGACAGGATTGATGAACACTGAAGCTTTCTTT CASSLGTGLMNTEAFF
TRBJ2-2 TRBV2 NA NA TGTGCCAGCAGTGAAGAGGGCGCGAACACCGGGGAGCTGTTTTTT CASSEEGANTGELFF
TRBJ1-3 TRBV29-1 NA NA TGCAGCGTTGAAGATGGCTCTGGAAACACCATATATTTT CSVEDGSGNTIYF
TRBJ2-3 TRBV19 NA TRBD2 TGTGCCAGTAGTATAGTTTCCCGGGGGGGCACAGATACGCAGTATTTT CASSIVSRGGTDTQYF
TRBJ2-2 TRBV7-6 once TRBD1 TGTGCCAGCAGCCCAGGGACAGGGGGCACCGGCGGGGAGCTGTTTTTT CASSPGTGGTGGELFF
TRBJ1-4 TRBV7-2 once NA TGTGCCAGCAGTCCAGTCACTGGCGGTGAAAAACTGTTTTTT CASSPVTGGEKLFF
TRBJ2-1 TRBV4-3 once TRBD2 TGCGCCAGCAGCCCCCGACTCGGACTAGCGGGGGGAAATGAGCAGTTCTTC CASSPRLGLAGGNEQFF
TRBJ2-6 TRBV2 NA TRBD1 TGTGCCAGCAGTGTAACAGGGGGACAGGCTGGGGCCAACGTCCTGACTTTC CASSVTGGQAGANVLTF
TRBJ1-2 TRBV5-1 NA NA TGCGCCAGCAGTTTTGGGACCGCCGACTATGGCTACACCTTC CASSFGTADYGYTF
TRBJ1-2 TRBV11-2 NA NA TGTGCCAGCAGCTCAGGCTTCTATGGCTACACCTTC CASSSGFYGYTF
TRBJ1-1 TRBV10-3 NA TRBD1 TGTGCCATCAAAGGACAGGGGACGGTAGCTTTCTTT CAIKGQGTVAFF
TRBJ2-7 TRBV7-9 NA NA TGTGCCAGCAGCTCGGGGGCCCAGGAGTACGAGCAGTACTTC CASSSGAQEYEQYF
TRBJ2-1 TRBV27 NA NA TGTGCCAGCAGTCCCCTAGGCGCCCTAGGGGGGAATGAGCAGTTCTTC CASSPLGALGGNEQFF
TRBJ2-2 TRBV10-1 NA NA TGCGCCAGCAGTCTTGGGGGGACCGGGGAGCTGTTTTTT CASSLGGTGELFF
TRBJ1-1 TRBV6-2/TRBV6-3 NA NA TGTGCCAGCAGTTACCCGCGCGGACAGATTTACACTGAAGCTTTCTTT CASSYPRGQIYTEAFF
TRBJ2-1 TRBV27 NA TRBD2 TGTGCCAGCAGTTTCATCAGCGGGGGGCCCTCCTACAATGAGCAGTTCTTC CASSFISGGPSYNEQFF
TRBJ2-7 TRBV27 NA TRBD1 TGTGCCAGCAGTGCACAGGGGCCCTACGAGCAGTACTTC CASSAQGPYEQYF
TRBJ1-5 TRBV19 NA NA TGTGCCAGTAGTATCAGGGCTCTGGTTCAGCCCCAGCATTTT CASSIRALVQPQHF
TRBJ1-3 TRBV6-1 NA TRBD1 TGTGCCAGCAGTGAACCCCGGGGGACAGGGGGAAACACCATATATTTT CASSEPRGTGGNTIYF
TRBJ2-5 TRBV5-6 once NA TGTGCCAGCAGCTTAAGCGGCAGTCAAGAGACCCAGTACTTC CASSLSGSQETQYF
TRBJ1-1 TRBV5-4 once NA TGTGCCAGCAGCTCGGACGCAGAGAACACTGAAGCTTTCTTT CASSSDAENTEAFF
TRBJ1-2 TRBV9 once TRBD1 TGTGCCAGCACCCCCCTCCCCGAGGGGGCGAACTATGGCTACACCTTC CASTPLPEGANYGYTF
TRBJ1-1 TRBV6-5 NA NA TGTGCCACCCAGAGACAGCGCGCCTGGGGGGAAGCTTTCTTT CATQRQRAWGEAFF
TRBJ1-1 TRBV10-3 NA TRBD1 TGTGCCATCAGTGAGGGGGGACAGGGAGACACTGAAGCTTTCTTT CAISEGGQGDTEAFF
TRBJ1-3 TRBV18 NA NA TGTGCCAGCTCACCTGGGGGGTCTGGAAACACCATATATTTT CASSPGGSGNTIYF
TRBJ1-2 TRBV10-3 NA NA TGTGCCATCAGGGCCGCGACAGACCTCAACTATGGCTACACCTTC CAIRAATDLNYGYTF
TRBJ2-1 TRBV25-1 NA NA TGTGCCAGCAGTCCCACAGGGTTCTACAATGAGCAGTTCTTC CASSPTGFYNEQFF
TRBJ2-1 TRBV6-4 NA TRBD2 TGTGCCAGCAGTGCTAGCGGGGGGCCCCAAGAGCAGTTCTTC CASSASGGPQEQFF
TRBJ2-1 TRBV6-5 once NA TGTGCCAGCAGTAATTCTGACCCAGCTGGTGAGCAGTTCTTC CASSNSDPAGEQFF